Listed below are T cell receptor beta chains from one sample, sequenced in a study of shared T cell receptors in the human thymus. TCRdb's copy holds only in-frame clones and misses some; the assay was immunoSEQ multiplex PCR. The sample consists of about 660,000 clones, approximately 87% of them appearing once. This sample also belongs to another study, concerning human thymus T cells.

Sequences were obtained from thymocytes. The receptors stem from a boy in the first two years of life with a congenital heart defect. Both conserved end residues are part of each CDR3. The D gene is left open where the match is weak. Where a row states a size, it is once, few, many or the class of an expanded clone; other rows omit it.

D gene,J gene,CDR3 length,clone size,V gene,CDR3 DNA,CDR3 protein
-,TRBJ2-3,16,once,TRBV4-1,TGCGCCAGCAGCCAAGAAGACAGGCACCACACGGATACGCAGTATTTT,CASSQEDRHHTDTQYF
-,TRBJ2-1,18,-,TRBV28,TGTGCCAGCAGCCTCTCGTCGCCCAGGTGGAGGGCCTACAATGAGCAGTTCTTC,CASSLSSPRWRAYNEQFF
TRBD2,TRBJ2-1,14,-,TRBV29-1,TGCAGCGCCCATGGCGGGAGAAGGTACAATGAGCAGTTCTTC,CSAHGGRRYNEQFF
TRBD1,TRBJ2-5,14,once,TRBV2,TGTGCCAGCAGATACCAGGGGGCAGGGGAGACCCAGTACTTC,CASRYQGAGETQYF
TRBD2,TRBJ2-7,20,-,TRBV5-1,TGCGCCAGCAGCCCTGGGACGACTAGCGGGAGGGCTCAATCCACGGACGAGCAGTACTTC,CASSPGTTSGRAQSTDEQYF
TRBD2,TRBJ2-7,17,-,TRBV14,TGTGCCAGCAGCCCCCCGTCGGCTAGCGGGAGCAGCTACGAGCAGTACTTC,CASSPPSASGSSYEQYF
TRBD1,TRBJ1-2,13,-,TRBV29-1,TGCAGCGTCGACCCTGCTGACAGGGAAGGCTACACCTTC,CSVDPADREGYTF
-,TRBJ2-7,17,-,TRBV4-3,TGCGCCAGCAGCCAAGATAGAGGGGGAGGGACCTCCTACGAGCAGTACTTC,CASSQDRGGGTSYEQYF
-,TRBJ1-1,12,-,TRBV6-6,TGTGCCAGCAGTTACTTCGGGAGGGGAGCTTTCTTT,CASSYFGRGAFF
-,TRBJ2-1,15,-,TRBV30,TGTGCCTGGAGTGTTAAGCGGAGTGCCTACAATGAGCAGTTCTTC,CAWSVKRSAYNEQFF
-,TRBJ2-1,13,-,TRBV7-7,TGTGCTAGCAGCTCCGACAGAGGCTATGAGCAGTTCTTC,CASSSDRGYEQFF
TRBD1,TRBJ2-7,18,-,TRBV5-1,TGCGCCAGCAGCTTGGGAGGGACAGGGAATCCACCGCCTCTCGAGCAGTACTTC,CASSLGGTGNPPPLEQYF
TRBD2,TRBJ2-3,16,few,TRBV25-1,TGTGCCAGCAGTGAACGTTCTAGCGGGTTCACGGATACGCAGTATTTT,CASSERSSGFTDTQYF
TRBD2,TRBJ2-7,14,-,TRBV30,TGTGCCTGGACCCGGGAGGGCAGGGGTATCGAGCAGTACTTC,CAWTREGRGIEQYF
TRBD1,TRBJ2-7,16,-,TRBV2,TGTGCCAGCAGACCCCGGGGACAGGGGGGCCCCTACGAGCAGTACTTC,CASRPRGQGGPYEQYF
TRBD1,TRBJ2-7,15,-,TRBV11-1,TGTGCCAGCAGCTTAGGGGACAGGGAAAACTACGAGCAGTACTTC,CASSLGDRENYEQYF
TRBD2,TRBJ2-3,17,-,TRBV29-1,TGCAGCGGGGGAAACGGGACTAGCGGGAGCTCAGGTCGTACGCAGTATTTT,CSGGNGTSGSSGRTQYF
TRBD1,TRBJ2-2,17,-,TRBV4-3,TGCGCCAGCAGCCAAGATGGAGGTTACAGGGGGAGCCTAGAGCTGTTTTTT,CASSQDGGYRGSLELFF
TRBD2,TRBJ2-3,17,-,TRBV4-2,TGTGCCAGCAGCCGCACCTCTAGCGGGAGAGGCCCAGATACGCAGTATTTT,CASSRTSSGRGPDTQYF
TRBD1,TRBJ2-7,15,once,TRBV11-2,TGTGCCAGCAGCTCCGACAGGGGGCCCGCGTACGAGCAGTACTTC,CASSSDRGPAYEQYF
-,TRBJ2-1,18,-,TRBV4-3,TGCGCCAGCAGCCAAGATTTGGGCGGGAACGGGCCTAACAATGAGCAGTTCTTC,CASSQDLGGNGPNNEQFF
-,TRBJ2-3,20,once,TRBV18,TGTGCCAGCTCACCAGGGGAAGACGCCCCTGGGACACTCGCAGCAGATACGCAGTATTTT,CASSPGEDAPGTLAADTQYF
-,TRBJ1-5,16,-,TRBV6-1,TGTGCCAGCAGTGAGATCCAACAGGGAGGGTTTCAGCCCCAGCATTTT,CASSEIQQGGFQPQHF
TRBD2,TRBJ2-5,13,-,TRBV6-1,TGTGCCAGCAGTGATAGCGGGAGAGAGACCCAGTACTTC,CASSDSGRETQYF